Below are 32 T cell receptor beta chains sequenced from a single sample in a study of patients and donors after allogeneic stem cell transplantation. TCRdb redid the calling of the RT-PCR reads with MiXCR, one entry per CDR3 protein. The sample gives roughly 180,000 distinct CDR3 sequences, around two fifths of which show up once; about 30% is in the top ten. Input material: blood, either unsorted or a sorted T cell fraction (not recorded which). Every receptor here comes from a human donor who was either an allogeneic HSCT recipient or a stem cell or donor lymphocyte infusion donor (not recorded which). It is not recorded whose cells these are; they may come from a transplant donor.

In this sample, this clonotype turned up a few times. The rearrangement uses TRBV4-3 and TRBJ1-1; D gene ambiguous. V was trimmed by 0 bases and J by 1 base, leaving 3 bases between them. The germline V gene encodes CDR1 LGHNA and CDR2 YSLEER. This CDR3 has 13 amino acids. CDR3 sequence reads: CASSQDSNTEAFF. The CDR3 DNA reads TGCGCCAGCAGCCAAGACTCGAACACTGAAGCTTTCTTT.

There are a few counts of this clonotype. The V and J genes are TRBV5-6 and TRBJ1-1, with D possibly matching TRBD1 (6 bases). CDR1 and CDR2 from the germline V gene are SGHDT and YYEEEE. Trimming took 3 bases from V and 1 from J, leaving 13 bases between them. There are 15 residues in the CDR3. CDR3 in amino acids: CASSSRGTGNTEAFF. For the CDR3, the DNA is TGTGCCAGCAGCTCGAGGGGGACCGGGAACACTGAAGCTTTCTTT.

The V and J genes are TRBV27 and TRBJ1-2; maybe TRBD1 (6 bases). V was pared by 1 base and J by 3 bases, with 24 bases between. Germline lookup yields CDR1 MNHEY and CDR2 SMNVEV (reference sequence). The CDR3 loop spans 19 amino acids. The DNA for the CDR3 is TGTGCCAGCAGTTTATTCTCCGGGAGCCAATTAGGGACATACTATGGCTACACCTTC. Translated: CASSLFSGSQLGTYYGYTF.

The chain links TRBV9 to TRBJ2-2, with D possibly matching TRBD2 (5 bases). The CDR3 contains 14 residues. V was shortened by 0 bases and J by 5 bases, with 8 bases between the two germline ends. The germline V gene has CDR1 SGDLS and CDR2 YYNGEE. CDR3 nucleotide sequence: TGTGCCAGCAGCGTAGCGGAGGAGACCGGGGAGCTGTTTTTT. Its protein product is CASSVAEETGELFF.

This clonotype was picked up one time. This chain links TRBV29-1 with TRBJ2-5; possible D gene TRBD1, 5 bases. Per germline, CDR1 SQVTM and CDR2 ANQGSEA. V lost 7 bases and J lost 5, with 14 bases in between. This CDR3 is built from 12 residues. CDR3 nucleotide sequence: TGCAGCGCTCTCAGGGATGTGGAGACCCAGTACTTC. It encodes CSALRDVETQYF.

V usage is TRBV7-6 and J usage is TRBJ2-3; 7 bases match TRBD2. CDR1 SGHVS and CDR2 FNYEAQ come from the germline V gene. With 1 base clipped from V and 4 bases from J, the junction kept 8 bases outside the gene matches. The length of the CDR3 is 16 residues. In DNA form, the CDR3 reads TGTGCCAGCAGCTTAGGCGCGGGAGAGTCCCCAGATACGCAGTATTTT. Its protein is CASSLGAGESPDTQYF.

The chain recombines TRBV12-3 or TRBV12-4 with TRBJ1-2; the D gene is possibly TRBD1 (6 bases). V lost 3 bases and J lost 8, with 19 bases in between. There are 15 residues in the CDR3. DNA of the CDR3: TGTGCCAGCAGTTTGAGGGGAGGGTTAGGGGGAGGCTACACCTTC. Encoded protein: CASSLRGGLGGGYTF.

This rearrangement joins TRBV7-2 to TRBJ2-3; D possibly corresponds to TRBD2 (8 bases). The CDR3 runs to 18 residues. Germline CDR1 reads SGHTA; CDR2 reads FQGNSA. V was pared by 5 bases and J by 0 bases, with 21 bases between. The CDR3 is CASSLRNGRGPSTDTQYF. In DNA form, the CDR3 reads TGTGCCAGCAGCCTTCGTAACGGGAGGGGGCCGAGCACAGATACGCAGTATTTT.

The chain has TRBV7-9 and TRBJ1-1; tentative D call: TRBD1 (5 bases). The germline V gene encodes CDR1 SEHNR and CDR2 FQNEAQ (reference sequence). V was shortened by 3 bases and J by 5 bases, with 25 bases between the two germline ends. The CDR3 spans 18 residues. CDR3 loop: CASSFVRDSTRRKTEAFF. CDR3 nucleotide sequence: TGTGCCAGCAGCTTTGTGCGGGACTCAACCCGCCGGAAGACTGAAGCTTTCTTT.

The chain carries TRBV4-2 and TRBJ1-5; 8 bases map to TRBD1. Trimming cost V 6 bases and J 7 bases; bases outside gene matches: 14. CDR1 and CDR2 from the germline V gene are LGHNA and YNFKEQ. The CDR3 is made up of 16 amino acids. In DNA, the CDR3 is TGTGCCAGCAGTCAAAACGGGCGGACAGGGACCCAGCCCCAGCATTTT. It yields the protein CASSQNGRTGTQPQHF.

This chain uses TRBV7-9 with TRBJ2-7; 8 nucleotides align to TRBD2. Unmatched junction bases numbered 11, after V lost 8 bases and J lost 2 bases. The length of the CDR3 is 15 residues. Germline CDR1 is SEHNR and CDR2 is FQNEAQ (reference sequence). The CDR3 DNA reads TGTGCCAGCGGACCCGAAGCGGGAGTCCCCTACGAGCAGTACTTC. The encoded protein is CASGPEAGVPYEQYF.

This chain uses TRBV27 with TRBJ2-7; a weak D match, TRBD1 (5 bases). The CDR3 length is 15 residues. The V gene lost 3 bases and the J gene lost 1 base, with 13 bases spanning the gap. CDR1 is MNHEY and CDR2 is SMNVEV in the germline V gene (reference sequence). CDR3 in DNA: TGTGCCAGCAGTTTGGGGCAGGGCGCTTCCTACGAGCAGTACTTC. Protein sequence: CASSLGQGASYEQYF.

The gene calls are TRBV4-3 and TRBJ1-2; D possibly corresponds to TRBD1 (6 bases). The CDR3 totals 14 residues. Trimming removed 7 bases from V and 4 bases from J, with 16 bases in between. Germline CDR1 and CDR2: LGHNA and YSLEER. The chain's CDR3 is CASTRQGSGYGYTF. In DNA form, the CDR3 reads TGCGCCAGCACCCGCCAGGGGTCTGGCTATGGCTACACCTTC.

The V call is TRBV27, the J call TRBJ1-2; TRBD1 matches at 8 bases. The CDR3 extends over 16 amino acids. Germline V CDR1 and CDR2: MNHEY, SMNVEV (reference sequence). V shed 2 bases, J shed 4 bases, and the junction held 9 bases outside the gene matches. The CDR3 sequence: CASSLKGPGQGYGYTF. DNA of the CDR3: TGTGCCAGCAGTTTAAAGGGTCCCGGACAGGGCTATGGCTACACCTTC.

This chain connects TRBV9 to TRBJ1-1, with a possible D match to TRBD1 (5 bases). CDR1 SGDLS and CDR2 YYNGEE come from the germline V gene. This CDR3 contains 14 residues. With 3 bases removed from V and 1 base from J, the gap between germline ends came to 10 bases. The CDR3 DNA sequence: TGTGCCAGCAGCGAGGGGCGCCCGAACACTGAAGCTTTCTTT. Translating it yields CASSEGRPNTEAFF.

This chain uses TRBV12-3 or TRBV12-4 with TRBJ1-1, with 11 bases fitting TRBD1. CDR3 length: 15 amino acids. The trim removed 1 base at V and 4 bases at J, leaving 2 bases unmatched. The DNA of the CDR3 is TGTGCCAGCAGTTTAGGGACAGGGGGCCTCACTGAAGCTTTCTTT. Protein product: CASSLGTGGLTEAFF.

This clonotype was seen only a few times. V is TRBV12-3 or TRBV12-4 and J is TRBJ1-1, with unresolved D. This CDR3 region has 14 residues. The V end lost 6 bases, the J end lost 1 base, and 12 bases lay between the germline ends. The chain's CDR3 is CASSIGFSNTEAFF. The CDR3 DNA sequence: TGTGCCAGCAGCATAGGGTTTTCGAACACTGAAGCTTTCTTT.

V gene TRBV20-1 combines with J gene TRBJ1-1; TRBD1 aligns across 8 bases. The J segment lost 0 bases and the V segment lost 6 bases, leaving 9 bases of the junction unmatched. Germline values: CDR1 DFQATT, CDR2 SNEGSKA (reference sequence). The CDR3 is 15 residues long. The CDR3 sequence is CSAPDRGTMNTEAFF. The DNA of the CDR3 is TGCAGTGCCCCCGACAGGGGAACTATGAACACTGAAGCTTTCTTT.

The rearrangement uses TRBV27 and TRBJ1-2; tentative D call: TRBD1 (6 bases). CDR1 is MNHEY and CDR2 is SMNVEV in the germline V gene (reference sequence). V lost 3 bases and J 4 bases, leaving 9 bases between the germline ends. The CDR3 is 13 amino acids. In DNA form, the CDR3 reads TGTGCCAGCAGTTTGGACAGCGGCTATGGCTACACCTTC. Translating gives CASSLDSGYGYTF.

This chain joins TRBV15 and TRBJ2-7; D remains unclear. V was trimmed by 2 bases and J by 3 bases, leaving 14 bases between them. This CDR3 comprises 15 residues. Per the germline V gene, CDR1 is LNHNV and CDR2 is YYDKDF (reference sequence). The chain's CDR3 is CATSRSDETFYEQYF. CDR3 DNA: TGTGCCACCAGCAGAAGTGACGAGACGTTCTACGAGCAGTACTTC.

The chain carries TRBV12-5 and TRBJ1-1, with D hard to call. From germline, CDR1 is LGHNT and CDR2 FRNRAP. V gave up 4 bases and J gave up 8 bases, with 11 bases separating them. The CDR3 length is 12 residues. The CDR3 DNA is TGTGCTAGTGGTTCCCACAGTCGCGAAGCTTTCTTT. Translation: CASGSHSREAFF. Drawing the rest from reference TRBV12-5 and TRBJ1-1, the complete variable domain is DARVTQTPRHKVTEMGQEVTMRCQPILGHNTVFWYRQTMMQGLELLAYFRNRAPLDDSGMPKDRFSAEMPDATLATLKIQPSEPRDSAVYFCASGSHSREAFFGQGTRLTVV.

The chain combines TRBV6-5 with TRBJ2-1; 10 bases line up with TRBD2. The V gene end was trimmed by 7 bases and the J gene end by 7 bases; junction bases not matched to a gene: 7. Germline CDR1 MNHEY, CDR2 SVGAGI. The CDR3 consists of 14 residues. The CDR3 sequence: CASIPSGSLNEQFF. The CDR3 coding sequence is TGTGCCAGCATCCCTAGCGGGAGTTTGAATGAGCAGTTCTTC.

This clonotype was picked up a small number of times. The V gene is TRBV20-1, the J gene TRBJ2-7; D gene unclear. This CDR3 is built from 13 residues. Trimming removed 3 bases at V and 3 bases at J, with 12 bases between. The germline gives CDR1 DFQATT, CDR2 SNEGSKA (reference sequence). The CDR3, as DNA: TGCAGTGCTAGGGCCCTCGCTAGCTACGAGCAGTACTTC. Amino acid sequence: CSARALASYEQYF.

The CDR3 region has the DNA TGCAGTGCTAGGGGACAGGGAATGGATCAGCCCCAGCATTTT. It yields the protein CSARGQGMDQPQHF. The chain recombines TRBV20-1 with TRBJ1-5, with TRBD1 identical over 9 bases. The germline V gene encodes CDR1 DFQATT and CDR2 SNEGSKA (reference sequence). The CDR3 runs 14 residues. After removal of 3 bases from V and 5 bases from J, the junction contained 5 bases not matched to a gene.

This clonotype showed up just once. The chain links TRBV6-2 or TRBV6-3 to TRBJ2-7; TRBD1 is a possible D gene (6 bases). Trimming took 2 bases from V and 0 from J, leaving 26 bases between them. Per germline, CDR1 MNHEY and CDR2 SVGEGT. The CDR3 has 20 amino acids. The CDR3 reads CASSYPLTGMNSYSSYEQYF. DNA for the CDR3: TGTGCCAGCAGTTACCCTCTCACAGGGATGAACTCCTATAGCTCCTACGAGCAGTACTTC.

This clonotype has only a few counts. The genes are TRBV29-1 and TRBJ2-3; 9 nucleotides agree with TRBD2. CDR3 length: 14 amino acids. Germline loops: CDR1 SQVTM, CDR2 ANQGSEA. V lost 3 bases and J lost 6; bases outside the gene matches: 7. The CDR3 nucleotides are TGCAGCGTTGATCCTAGCGGGGTGTTGGATACGCAGTATTTT. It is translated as CSVDPSGVLDTQYF.

CDR3 coding DNA: TGTGCCAGCAGCCACACAGGGGAAGTCACTGAAGCTTTCTTT. Protein: CASSHTGEVTEAFF. The chain uses TRBV6-2 or TRBV6-3 and TRBJ1-1, with 7 bases lining up with TRBD1. This CDR3 is built from 14 residues. V was clipped by 6 bases and J by 4 bases; unmatched bases: 8. CDR1 and CDR2 from the germline V gene are MNHEY and SVGEGT.

This CDR3 is CASTPGDEQFF. For the CDR3, the DNA is TGTGCCAGCACCCCGGGAGATGAGCAGTTCTTC. The chain carries TRBV6-2 or TRBV6-3 and TRBJ2-1; perhaps TRBD2 as D (6 bases). The CDR3 length is 11 residues. Germline values: CDR1 MNHEY, CDR2 SVGEGT. The germline V and J ends were trimmed by 7 bases and 8 bases, with 9 bases remaining between them.

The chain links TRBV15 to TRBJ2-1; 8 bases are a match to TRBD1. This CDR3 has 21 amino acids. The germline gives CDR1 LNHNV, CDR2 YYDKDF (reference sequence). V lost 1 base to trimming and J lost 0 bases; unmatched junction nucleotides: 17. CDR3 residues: CATSRGWAGGLFPSSYNEQFF. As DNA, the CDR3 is TGTGCCACCAGCAGAGGATGGGCAGGGGGCCTATTCCCAAGCTCCTACAATGAGCAGTTCTTC.

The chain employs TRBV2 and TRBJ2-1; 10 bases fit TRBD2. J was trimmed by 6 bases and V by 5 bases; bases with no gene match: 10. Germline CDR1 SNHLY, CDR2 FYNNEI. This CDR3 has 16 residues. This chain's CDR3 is CASSKPLAGAGNEQFF. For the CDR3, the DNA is TGTGCCAGCAGTAAACCGCTAGCGGGAGCGGGCAATGAGCAGTTCTTC.

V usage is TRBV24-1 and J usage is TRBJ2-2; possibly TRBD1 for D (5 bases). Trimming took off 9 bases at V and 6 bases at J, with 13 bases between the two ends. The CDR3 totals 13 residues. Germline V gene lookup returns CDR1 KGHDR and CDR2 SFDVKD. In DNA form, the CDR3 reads TGTGCCACCGGACATGGCTTAGCCGGGGAGCTGTTTTTT. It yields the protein CATGHGLAGELFF.

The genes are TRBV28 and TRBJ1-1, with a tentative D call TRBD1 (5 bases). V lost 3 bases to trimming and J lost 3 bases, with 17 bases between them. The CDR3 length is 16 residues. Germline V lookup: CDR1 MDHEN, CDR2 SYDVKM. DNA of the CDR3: TGTGCCAGCAGTTTTACCGATCGGACAAAAGACACTGAAGCTTTCTTT. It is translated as CASSFTDRTKDTEAFF. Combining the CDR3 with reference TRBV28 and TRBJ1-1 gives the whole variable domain DVKVTQSSRYLVKRTGEKVFLECVQDMDHENMFWYRQDPGLGLRLIYFSYDVKMKEKGDIPEGYSVSREKKERFSLILESASTNQTSMYLCASSFTDRTKDTEAFFGQGTRLTVV.